The 29 T cell receptor beta chains in this list originate from one sample, sequenced in a study of control samples from healthy donors and cancer patients. Profiling relied on immunoSEQ multiplex PCR, and the TCRdb table lists in-frame clones only, not all of them. This table has around 12,000 clones, about 92% appearing once. The sample taken for sequencing was PBMCs. These receptors came from a man aged 80 or over with lung cancer.

V gene TRBV15 combines with J gene TRBJ1-5, with a tentative D call TRBD1 (6 bases). V was shortened by 0 bases and J by 4 bases, with 10 bases between the two germline ends. Per germline, CDR1 LNHNV and CDR2 YYDKDF (reference sequence). CDR3 length: 15 residues. Here the CDR3 DNA reads TGTGCCACCAGCAGAGATCTAGGGGGGAATCAGCCCCAGCATTTT. Amino acids: CATSRDLGGNQPQHF.

This clone was found once. This chain links TRBV6-5 with TRBJ1-3, with 9 bases identical to TRBD1. The germline gives CDR1 MNHEY, CDR2 SVGAGI. Trimming at V came to 4 bases and at J to 4 bases, leaving 5 bases not matched to a gene. The CDR3 extends over 15 amino acids. CDR3: CASSLGQGTGNTIYF. DNA for the CDR3: TGTGCCAGCAGTTTGGGACAGGGCACGGGAAACACCATATATTTT.

The J gene is TRBJ1-1, the V gene TRBV9; 9 positions agree with TRBD1. This CDR3 is 15 amino acids long. Germline V gives CDR1 SGDLS, CDR2 YYNGEE. The trim removed 4 bases at V and 11 bases at J, leaving 15 bases unmatched. The chain's CDR3 is CASSYTPGQGFMAFF. CDR3 DNA sequence: TGTGCCAGCAGCTATACCCCGGGACAGGGTTTTATGGCTTTCTTT.

This clone was found once. This chain connects TRBV5-3 to TRBJ1-2; D call uncertain. TRBV5-3 is recorded as an ORF, its role being uncertain. Deletions cut 5 bases from V and 9 bases from J, with 11 bases between. CDR3 length: 11 residues. CDR3 residues: CARSGVGSYTF. Here the CDR3 DNA reads TGTGCCAGAAGTGGTGTAGGGAGCTACACCTTC.

The V and J genes are TRBV27 and TRBJ1-6, with 7 bases matching TRBD1. Germline assignment: CDR1 MNHEY and CDR2 SMNVEV (reference sequence). With V trimmed by 7 bases and J by 7 bases, 13 bases remained unmatched. CDR3 size: 16 residues. CDR3 coding DNA: TGTGCCAGCACTGTTTACGGGAAGGGGGCAAATTCACCCCTCCACTTT. Translation gives CASTVYGKGANSPLHF.

The rearrangement uses TRBV5-6 and TRBJ2-5, with a possible D match to TRBD2 (6 bases). The germline V and J ends were trimmed by 0 bases and 0 bases, with 9 bases remaining between them. Per the germline V gene, CDR1 is SGHDT and CDR2 is YYEEEE. This CDR3 contains 15 residues. The CDR3 coding sequence is TGTGCCAGCAGCTTGGTAGCGGTAGACCAAGAGACCCAGTACTTC. Protein sequence: CASSLVAVDQETQYF.

The chain recombines TRBV6-5 with TRBJ2-7, with 11 bases that match TRBD2. Looked up from germline, CDR1 is MNHEY and CDR2 is SVGAGI. The CDR3 length is 14 residues. The junction had 5 bases not matched to a gene; V was cut back by 7 bases and J by 3 bases. The CDR3 coding sequence is TGTGCCAGCAAACTAGCGGGGGCATACTACGAGCAGTACGTC. This codes for CASKLAGAYYEQYV.

This clone has only one observation. The V and J genes are TRBV21-1 and TRBJ2-3; the DNA was not used to check the table's D call, TRBD2. TRBV21-1 is classified as a pseudogene. CDR3 length: 18 residues. The CDR3, as DNA: TGTGCCAGCAGAAACCGTCCCGGGAGCGGGGGGCACACAGATACGCAGTATTTT. This translates into CASRNRPGSGGHTDTQYF.

The chain recombines TRBV5-6 with TRBJ2-3; 8 bases are a match to TRBD2. J was trimmed by 1 base and V by 4 bases; bases with no gene match: 11. The CDR3 spans 17 residues. CDR1 and CDR2 (germline): SGHDT, YYEEEE. CDR3 DNA: TGTGCCAGCAGCCCCGGGGGGGGGTTCGCGGGCACAGATACGCAGTATTTT. Encoded protein: CASSPGGGFAGTDTQYF. The full variable domain, completed using reference TRBV5-6 and TRBJ2-3, is DAGVTQSPTHLIKTRGQQVTLRCSPKSGHDTVSWYQQALGQGPQFIFQYYEEEERQRGNFPDRFSGHQFPNYSSELNVNALLLGDSALYLCASSPGGGFAGTDTQYFGPGTRLTVL.

The chain combines TRBV5-1 with TRBJ1-1; TRBD1 aligns across 8 bases. V lost 4 bases and J lost 4; bases outside the gene matches: 6. This CDR3 region has 14 residues. Per the germline V gene, CDR1 is SGHRS and CDR2 is YFSETQ. The CDR3 DNA reads as TGCGCCAGCAGCCCGGGGACAGGAGGCACTGAAGCTTTCTTT. Its translation is CASSPGTGGTEAFF.

The rearrangement joins TRBV5-6 to TRBJ2-7, with TRBD2 matching 14 bases. The CDR3 totals 15 residues. CDR1 and CDR2 (germline): SGHDT, YYEEEE. V lost 3 bases, J lost 7 bases, and 6 bases stayed unmatched. The CDR3 protein is CASSSTSGGAIEQYF. In DNA form, the CDR3 reads TGTGCCAGCAGCTCGACTAGCGGGGGGGCTATAGAGCAGTACTTC. Drawing the rest from reference TRBV5-6 and TRBJ2-7, the complete variable domain is DAGVTQSPTHLIKTRGQQVTLRCSPKSGHDTVSWYQQALGQGPQFIFQYYEEEERQRGNFPDRFSGHQFPNYSSELNVNALLLGDSALYLCASSSTSGGAIEQYFGPGTRLTVT.

The chain links TRBV6-2 or TRBV6-3 to TRBJ2-1, with D possibly TRBD1 on 5 matching bases. Germline V gene lookup returns CDR1 MNHEY and CDR2 SVGEGT. This CDR3 comprises 13 residues. V was trimmed by 6 bases and J by 3 bases, leaving 9 bases between them. The CDR3 loop is CASSHDSYNEQFF. The CDR3 nucleotides read TGTGCCAGCAGCCATGACAGCTACAATGAGCAGTTCTTC.

V and J are TRBV28 and TRBJ1-2; no firm D call. The CDR3 is 14 amino acids. Between the trimmed V and J ends, which lost 2 bases and 1 base, there was a span of 8 bases. Germline V gene data show CDR1 as MDHEN and CDR2 as SYDVKM. CDR3 DNA: TGTGCCAGCAGTTTAGCACTGGATAACTATGGCTACACCTTC. Protein sequence: CASSLALDNYGYTF.

This sequence joins TRBV4-3 and TRBJ1-1, with D perhaps TRBD1 (6 bases). Germline loops: CDR1 LGHNA, CDR2 YSLEER. The V end lost 0 bases, the J end lost 0 bases, and 17 bases lay between the germline ends. CDR3 length: 18 amino acids. CDR3: CASSQDPAGETLNTEAFF. CDR3 DNA: TGCGCCAGCAGCCAAGATCCGGCAGGGGAAACCTTGAACACTGAAGCTTTCTTT.

In its sample, this clone was seen once. V is TRBV6-5 and J is TRBJ2-7; 7 bases agree with TRBD1. The CDR3 covers 15 residues. Germline-derived CDR1 and CDR2 are MNHEY and SVGAGI. Unmatched junction bases numbered 8, after V lost 6 bases and J lost 0 bases. DNA of the CDR3: TGTGCCAGCAGGGACCTGACAGGGCGCTCCTACGAGCAGTACTTC. This translates into CASRDLTGRSYEQYF.

This clone has a single count. The rearrangement uses TRBV11-3 and TRBJ2-5, with TRBD2 matching over 8 bases. The J segment lost 1 base and the V segment lost 6 bases, leaving 1 base of the junction unmatched. The CDR3 runs to 13 residues. Germline V gene data show CDR1 as SGHNT and CDR2 as YENEEA. The CDR3 sequence: CASSAGGQETQYF. CDR3 in DNA: TGTGCCAGCAGTGCGGGGGGCCAAGAGACCCAGTACTTC.

The rearrangement uses TRBV7-9 and TRBJ2-5; 10 nucleotides match TRBD2. The CDR3 is 16 amino acids. V shed 5 bases and J 4 bases; nucleotides not matched to a gene: 10. Germline V lookup: CDR1 SEHNR, CDR2 FQNEAQ (reference sequence). This chain's CDR3 is CASSGGLAGVSETQYF. CDR3 DNA: TGTGCCAGCAGCGGGGGGCTAGCGGGGGTCTCAGAGACCCAGTACTTC. The full variable domain, its missing parts supplied by reference TRBV7-9 and TRBJ2-5, is DTGVSQNPRHKITKRGQNVTFRCDPISEHNRLYWYRQTLGQGPEFLTYFQNEAQLEKSRLLSDRFSAERPKGSFSTLEIQRTEQGDSAMYLCASSGGLAGVSETQYFGPGTRLLVL.

The V gene is TRBV9, the J gene TRBJ1-1; 9 bases match TRBD1. CDR1 and CDR2 from the germline V gene are SGDLS and YYNGEE. The trim removed 2 bases at V and 4 bases at J, leaving 9 bases unmatched. The CDR3 has 16 residues. Written as DNA, the CDR3 is TGTGCCAGCAGCGTCTCACAGGGGGCGGGTAGCACTGAAGCTTTCTTT. It specifies CASSVSQGAGSTEAFF.

The V and J genes are TRBV4-3 and TRBJ1-6; 10 bases line up with TRBD1. CDR1 is LGHNA, CDR2 YSLEER, per germline. V gave up 4 bases and J gave up 3 bases; unmatched junction bases: 9. The CDR3 extends over 18 amino acids. The CDR3 is CASSLSSGTGVYNSPLHF. Written as DNA, the CDR3 is TGCGCCAGCAGCCTCTCCTCCGGGACAGGGGTCTATAATTCACCCCTCCACTTT.

V usage is TRBV12-5 and J usage is TRBJ2-2; either TRBD1 or TRBD2 may supply D (6 bases each). This CDR3 comprises 13 residues. V was cut by 9 bases and J by 5 bases, with 13 bases left in between. The germline CDR1 and CDR2 sequences are LGHNT and FRNRAP. CDR3 nucleotides: TGTGCTAGGGGGGGCTCGGGGACCGGGGAGCTGTTTTTT. It yields the protein CARGGSGTGELFF.

This clone is termed medium-sized. The rearrangement joins TRBV30 to TRBJ1-1; 7 bases line up with TRBD1. The CDR3 runs 13 residues. CDR1 and CDR2 from the germline V gene are GTSNPN and SVGIG (reference sequence). The J segment lost 3 bases and the V segment lost 8 bases, leaving 9 bases of the junction unmatched. CDR3 sequence: CAPSGQMDTEAFF. CDR3 coding DNA: TGTGCCCCCTCGGGACAGATGGACACTGAAGCTTTCTTT. The full variable domain, in which reference TRBV30 and TRBJ1-1 provide the parts outside the CDR3, is SQTIHQWPATLVQPVGSPLSLECTVEGTSNPNLYWYRQAAGRGLQLLFYSVGIGQISSEVPQNLSASRPQDRQFILSSKKLLLSDSGFYLCAPSGQMDTEAFFGQGTRLTVV.

The chain combines TRBV19 with TRBJ1-4, with TRBD1 as a possible D gene (5 bases). The V and J ends lost 6 bases and 6 bases respectively, with 17 bases between them. The CDR3 covers 15 residues. Germline CDR1 is LNHDA and CDR2 is SQIVND (reference sequence). The CDR3 DNA is TGTGCCAGTAGCCCACGGGGGTGGGGGGATGAAAAACTGTTTTTT. This translates into CASSPRGWGDEKLFF. Filled out from reference TRBV19 and TRBJ1-4, the complete variable domain reads DGGITQSPKYLFRKEGQNVTLSCEQNLNHDAMYWYRQDPGQGLRLIYYSQIVNDFQKGDIAEGYSVSREKKESFPLTVTSAQKNPTAFYLCASSPRGWGDEKLFFGSGTQLSVL.

The V call is TRBV6-2 or TRBV6-3, the J call TRBJ1-2; 7 positions agree with TRBD1. CDR3 length equals 15 residues. After removal of 6 bases from V and 2 bases from J, the junction contained 9 bases not matched to a gene. Germline V gene lookup returns CDR1 MNHEY and CDR2 SVGEGT. CDR3 nucleotides: TGTGCCAGCAGCTTCCGACAGGGCTTGAACTATGGCTACACCTTC. Translating gives CASSFRQGLNYGYTF.

J is TRBJ1-1 and V is TRBV5-1, with D possibly being TRBD1 (6 bases). V was cut by 4 bases and J by 2 bases, with 15 bases left in between. Germline V gene data show CDR1 as SGHRS and CDR2 as YFSETQ. The CDR3 has 15 residues. Here the CDR3 reads CASSPPDSINTEAFF. Here the CDR3 DNA reads TGCGCCAGCAGCCCCCCGGACAGTATAAACACTGAAGCTTTCTTT.

The chain is built from TRBV10-2 and TRBJ1-4; 7 nucleotides align to TRBD1. Germline CDR1 and CDR2: WSHSY and SAAADI. V dropped 11 bases and J dropped 13; count of bases not matched to a gene: 7. This CDR3 has 10 residues. The CDR3 is CALQGGALFF. The CDR3 DNA sequence: TGCGCCTTGCAGGGGGGAGCACTGTTTTTT.

The chain uses TRBV5-1 and TRBJ1-3, with TRBD1 matching 7 bases. The CDR3 has 20 residues. With V trimmed by 0 bases and J by 0 bases, 15 bases remained unmatched. Germline V gene data show CDR1 as SGHRS and CDR2 as YFSETQ. In DNA form, the CDR3 reads TGCGCCAGCAGCTTGGTCCCCCGGGACAGCCCTTTTAACTCTGGAAACACCATATATTTT. This codes for CASSLVPRDSPFNSGNTIYF.

The J gene is TRBJ2-2, the V gene TRBV6-6, with D unclear. The V and J ends lost 5 bases and 3 bases respectively, with 1 base between them. CDR1 and CDR2 from the germline V gene are MNHNY and SVGAGI (reference sequence). The CDR3 runs 11 residues. CDR3 region: CASSHTGELFF. In nucleotides, the CDR3 is TGTGCCAGCAGTCACACCGGGGAGCTGTTTTTT.

The chain has TRBV19 and TRBJ1-1; a weak D match, TRBD1 (6 bases). The CDR3 totals 15 residues. Per germline, CDR1 LNHDA and CDR2 SQIVND (reference sequence). With 5 bases removed from V and 1 base from J, the gap between germline ends came to 14 bases. The chain's CDR3 is CASSPRGGRNTEAFF. The DNA of the CDR3 is TGTGCCAGTAGTCCCCGAGGGGGGAGGAACACTGAAGCTTTCTTT. The entire variable domain, with the rest obtained from reference TRBV19 and TRBJ1-1, is as follows: DGGITQSPKYLFRKEGQNVTLSCEQNLNHDAMYWYRQDPGQGLRLIYYSQIVNDFQKGDIAEGYSVSREKKESFPLTVTSAQKNPTAFYLCASSPRGGRNTEAFFGQGTRLTVV.

The chain uses TRBV9 and TRBJ1-2; D is possibly TRBD1 (5 bases). The CDR3 sequence is 13 residues long. Per germline, CDR1 SGDLS and CDR2 YYNGEE. Trimming removed 7 bases at V and 8 bases at J, with 18 bases between. The CDR3 region is CASGRGGEGGYTF. The CDR3 bases are TGTGCCAGCGGTCGGGGAGGGGAAGGAGGCTACACCTTC. The full variable domain, completed using reference TRBV9 and TRBJ1-2, is DSGVTQTPKHLITATGQRVTLRCSPRSGDLSVYWYQQSLDQGLQFLIQYYNGEERAKGNILERFSAQQFPDLHSELNLSSLELGDSALYFCASGRGGEGGYTFGSGTRLTVV.